This T cell receptor beta chain was recovered during a study of blood T cells in healthy people across ages. Samples had at least 7 million PBMCs isolated from them. This clonotype was observed a handful of times. Antigen specificity is unknown. A second about 7 to 11 cycle PCR used barcoded and J-beta primers. Each CDR3 protein gets one entry after TCRdb re-called the 5' RACE reads with MiXCR. This sample has 700,000 to 850,000 distinct CDR3 sequences, with 53% found just once. General study findings and limits: The recorded TCR beta diversity per million T cells decreased in a roughly linear manner with age. Correlation between TCR beta diversity and naive T cell percentage was strong.

Trimming cost V 1 base and J 8 bases, with 11 bases left between them. The CDR3 runs to 13 residues. Germline-derived CDR1 and CDR2 are LGHDT and YNNKEL (reference sequence). J is TRBJ1-2 and V is TRBV3-1; D gene ambiguous. The sequence derives from a man older than 75 in good health. The sequenced sample was blood. The CDR3 bases are TGTGCCAGCAGCCAAGTGGCGAGCGGCGGCTACACCTTC. This gives the protein CASSQVASGGYTF.